The rows below give T cell receptor beta chains drawn from one sample of a study of CD8+ T cells in alopecia areata. Sequencing was performed with immunoSEQ multiplex PCR; in TCRdb, only in-frame clones are kept and a portion is missing. The sample yields 200,000 to 250,000 clones, 55% to 70% seen once. Sample: CD4+ T cells sorted from blood, taken at week 4, from a patient treated with tofacitinib. The receptors come from a human donor with alopecia areata. Each CDR3 is given with its conserved first and last residue. A D gene is named only where the DNA matches it firmly. Size values are once, few and many counts, or a class for expanded clones, and some rows have none.

length: 13
size: NA
J: TRBJ2-7
V: TRBV4-1
D: NA
CDR3: CASSQLEGGRRNF
DNA: TGCGCCAGCAGCCAACTAGAGGGGGGCAGACGGAACTTC

length: 13
size: few
J: TRBJ1-5
V: TRBV30
D: NA
CDR3: CAWSQSMDQPQHF
DNA: TGTGCCTGGAGTCAATCAATGGATCAGCCCCAGCATTTT

length: 14
size: NA
J: TRBJ2-7
V: TRBV7-9
D: NA
CDR3: CASSPGGGIYEQYF
DNA: TGTGCCAGCAGCCCCGGCGGAGGGATCTACGAGCAGTACTTC

length: 14
size: few
J: TRBJ1-1
V: TRBV11-2
D: NA
CDR3: CASSAPGQNTEAFF
DNA: TGTGCCAGCAGCGCCCCGGGACAGAACACTGAAGCTTTCTTT

length: 14
size: few
J: TRBJ1-2
V: TRBV29-1
D: TRBD1
CDR3: CSIQPQDRASGYTF
DNA: TGCAGCATACAGCCGCAGGACAGGGCCTCTGGCTACACCTTC

length: 15
size: NA
J: TRBJ2-5
V: TRBV5-1
D: NA
CDR3: CASSLGGLKAETQYF
DNA: TGCGCCAGCAGCTTGGGGGGACTGAAGGCAGAGACCCAGTACTTC

length: 13
size: few
J: TRBJ1-1
V: TRBV29-1
D: NA
CDR3: CSAQPTVNTEAFF
DNA: TGCAGCGCCCAGCCGACTGTTAACACTGAAGCTTTCTTT

length: 13
size: NA
J: TRBJ1-1
V: TRBV6-5
D: NA
CDR3: CASSPNSVIKAFF
DNA: TGTGCCAGCAGCCCCAATTCAGTTATTAAAGCTTTCTTT

length: 16
size: few
J: TRBJ1-6
V: TRBV11-2
D: NA
CDR3: CASSLTGFSRGSPLHF
DNA: TGTGCCAGCAGCTTAACTGGTTTCAGCAGAGGTTCACCCCTCCACTTT

length: 13
size: NA
J: TRBJ2-1
V: TRBV18
D: NA
CDR3: CASSPPIDNEQFF
DNA: TGTGCCAGCTCACCACCCATCGACAATGAGCAGTTCTTC

length: 13
size: few
J: TRBJ1-1
V: TRBV29-1
D: TRBD1
CDR3: CSVGDRRNTEAFF
DNA: TGCAGCGTTGGGGACAGAAGGAACACTGAAGCTTTCTTT

length: 14
size: once
J: TRBJ2-7
V: TRBV4-3
D: NA
CDR3: CASSQVLGHYEQYF
DNA: TGCGCCAGCAGCCAAGTTCTGGGTCACTACGAGCAGTACTTC

length: 12
size: NA
J: TRBJ1-1
V: TRBV6-5
D: NA
CDR3: CASSVMGGRAFF
DNA: TGTGCCAGCAGTGTAATGGGTGGGAGAGCTTTCTTT

length: 14
size: NA
J: TRBJ2-7
V: TRBV11-2
D: NA
CDR3: CASSLGGSSYEQYF
DNA: TGTGCCAGCAGCTTAGGGGGCAGTTCCTACGAGCAGTACTTC

length: 13
size: NA
J: TRBJ1-2
V: TRBV5-6
D: NA
CDR3: CASSLGQHYGYTF
DNA: TGTGCCAGCAGCTTGGGGCAGCACTATGGCTACACCTTC

length: 15
size: once
J: TRBJ2-4
V: TRBV7-9
D: TRBD2
CDR3: CASSRLADAKNIQYF
DNA: TGTGCCAGCAGCCGACTAGCGGACGCCAAAAACATTCAGTACTTC

length: 13
size: NA
J: TRBJ2-5
V: TRBV7-9
D: TRBD1
CDR3: CASSLGQGETQYF
DNA: TGTGCCAGCAGCTTAGGACAGGGCGAGACCCAGTACTTC

length: 16
size: NA
J: TRBJ1-6
V: TRBV27
D: TRBD1
CDR3: CASSSPTGAYNSPLHF
DNA: TGTGCCAGCAGTTCCCCGACAGGGGCGTATAATTCACCCCTCCACTTT

length: 13
size: NA
J: TRBJ2-5
V: TRBV18
D: NA
CDR3: CASSLRDGETQYF
DNA: TGTGCCAGCTCACTAAGGGACGGAGAGACCCAGTACTTC

length: 14
size: few
J: TRBJ1-4
V: TRBV2
D: NA
CDR3: CASRKDPGNEKLFF
DNA: TGTGCCAGCAGGAAGGACCCGGGGAATGAAAAACTGTTTTTT

length: 14
size: NA
J: TRBJ2-6
V: TRBV19
D: NA
CDR3: CASASGPGANVLTF
DNA: TGTGCCAGTGCAAGTGGGCCAGGGGCCAACGTCCTGACTTTC

length: 13
size: few
J: TRBJ2-2
V: TRBV5-5
D: NA
CDR3: CASSLANTGELFF
DNA: TGTGCCAGCAGCTTAGCGAACACCGGGGAGCTGTTTTTT

length: 15
size: NA
J: TRBJ1-3
V: TRBV6-5
D: NA
CDR3: CASSYSIGSGNTIYF
DNA: TGTGCCAGCAGTTACTCGATAGGTTCTGGAAACACCATATATTTT

length: 15
size: NA
J: TRBJ2-7
V: TRBV2
D: NA
CDR3: CASSGQAGVSGEQYF
DNA: TGTGCCAGCAGTGGCCAGGCTGGCGTCTCTGGGGAGCAGTACTTC

length: 13
size: NA
J: TRBJ1-6
V: TRBV5-4
D: NA
CDR3: CASSLEGDSPLHF
DNA: TGTGCCAGCAGCTTGGAGGGGGATTCACCCCTCCACTTT

length: 13
size: NA
J: TRBJ2-1
V: TRBV5-1
D: NA
CDR3: CASSPVEYNEQFF
DNA: TGCGCCAGCAGCCCCGTGGAGTATAATGAGCAGTTCTTC

length: 11
size: NA
J: TRBJ1-2
V: TRBV29-1
D: NA
CDR3: CSVFGNYGYTF
DNA: TGCAGCGTTTTTGGAAACTATGGCTACACCTTC

length: 18
size: NA
J: TRBJ2-5
V: TRBV5-1
D: TRBD2
CDR3: CASSLAGLAGGAGETQYF
DNA: TGCGCCAGCAGCTTGGCCGGACTAGCGGGGGGAGCAGGAGAGACCCAGTACTTC

length: 15
size: NA
J: TRBJ2-7
V: TRBV29-1
D: NA
CDR3: CSAVKGAGRLGEQYF
DNA: TGCAGCGCTGTGAAGGGGGCGGGTCGACTAGGCGAGCAGTACTTC

length: 11
size: NA
J: TRBJ1-1
V: TRBV6-5
D: NA
CDR3: CASTRGGLAFF
DNA: TGTGCCAGCACTCGGGGGGGGTTGGCTTTCTTT

length: 12
size: few
J: TRBJ1-1
V: TRBV18
D: NA
CDR3: CASSPRESEAFF
DNA: TGTGCCAGCTCACCAAGAGAGTCTGAAGCTTTCTTT

length: 15
size: NA
J: TRBJ2-5
V: TRBV7-2
D: NA
CDR3: CASSLIGLGQGTQYF
DNA: TGTGCCAGCAGCTTAATAGGGTTGGGGCAAGGGACCCAGTACTTC

length: 15
size: NA
J: TRBJ2-1
V: TRBV6-5
D: TRBD1
CDR3: CASSRKGQGVNEQFF
DNA: TGTGCCAGCAGTCGAAAAGGACAGGGAGTGAATGAGCAGTTCTTC

length: 13
size: NA
J: TRBJ2-5
V: TRBV19
D: NA
CDR3: CASSIVGRETQYF
DNA: TGTGCCAGTAGTATTGTCGGGCGGGAGACCCAGTACTTC

length: 15
size: NA
J: TRBJ1-2
V: TRBV9
D: TRBD1
CDR3: CASSVRQGSTYGYTF
DNA: TGTGCCAGCAGCGTCAGACAGGGATCAACGTATGGCTACACCTTC

length: 13
size: NA
J: TRBJ2-5
V: TRBV29-1
D: TRBD2
CDR3: CSAGEGRVETQYF
DNA: TGCAGCGCGGGGGAGGGGAGAGTAGAGACCCAGTACTTC